Each of the 18 T cell receptor beta chains below was sequenced from the same sample in a study of T cell responses to AZD1222 COVID-19 vaccine. Libraries were prepared by immunoSEQ multiplex PCR; TCRdb keeps only in-frame clonotypes and omits some of them. The sample holds 150,000 to 200,000 clones, 85% to 95% seen once. Sample: peripheral blood, taken on day 0 of AZD1222 vaccination. These receptors originate from an adult in good health.

The J gene is TRBJ1-4, the V gene TRBV28; 7 nucleotides line up with TRBD1. The V gene's germline CDR1 is MDHEN and CDR2 SYDVKM. The ends lost 4 bases at V and 8 bases at J; junction bases unmatched: 10. The CDR3 runs to 15 residues. The chain's CDR3 is CASSSGQRRTEKLFF. In DNA form, the CDR3 reads TGTGCCAGCAGTTCGGGACAGAGGCGGACCGAAAAACTGTTTTTT.

V usage is TRBV5-4 and J usage is TRBJ2-1, with TRBD2 identical over 7 bases. The ends lost 3 bases at V and 4 bases at J; junction bases unmatched: 7. The CDR3 has 15 amino acids. CDR1 SGHNT and CDR2 YYREEE come from the germline V gene (reference sequence). CDR3 sequence reads: CASSSSGFNYNEQFF. CDR3 sequence (DNA): TGTGCCAGCAGCTCTAGCGGATTCAATTACAATGAGCAGTTCTTC.

This clone came up once. V is TRBV3-1 (or the pseudogene TRBV3-2) and J is TRBJ2-7; the match to TRBD2 covers 8 bases. Per the germline V gene, CDR1 is LGHDT and CDR2 is YNNKEL (reference sequence). With V trimmed by 8 bases and J by 3 bases, 12 bases remained unmatched. The CDR3 is made up of 15 amino acids. This chain's CDR3 is CASSLGDSGNYEQYF. CDR3 sequence (DNA): TGTGCCAGCTCTTTGGGTGATAGCGGGAACTACGAGCAGTACTTC.

CDR3 nucleotides: TGTGCCAGCAGTTTGCCCTTGGGGGGCGGTCTGCAGTATTTT. This codes for CASSLPLGGGLQYF. The chain couples TRBV28 to TRBJ2-3; D is possibly TRBD1 or TRBD2 (6 bases each). The CDR3 has 14 residues. Germline assignment: CDR1 MDHEN and CDR2 SYDVKM. V was cut by 3 bases and J by 11 bases, with 18 bases left in between. Using reference TRBV28 and TRBJ2-3 for the parts outside the CDR3, the full variable domain is DVKVTQSSRYLVKRTGEKVFLECVQDMDHENMFWYRQDPGLGLRLIYFSYDVKMKEKGDIPEGYSVSREKKERFSLILESASTNQTSMYLCASSLPLGGGLQYFGPGTRLTVL.

V and J are TRBV2 and TRBJ1-2; a weak D match, TRBD1 (6 bases). Germline V gene sequence: CDR1 SNHLY, CDR2 FYNNEI. This CDR3 comprises 14 residues. Trimming took off 6 bases at V and 0 bases at J, with 11 bases between the two ends. The CDR3 spells CASRDQGSNYGYTF. The CDR3 region has the DNA TGTGCCAGCAGAGATCAGGGGTCTAACTATGGCTACACCTTC.

This clone showed up just once. The chain carries TRBV11-2 and TRBJ2-2, with 12 nucleotides matching TRBD2. V lost 0 bases, J lost 4 bases, and 3 bases stayed unmatched. CDR3 length: 17 residues. In germline, CDR1 is SGHAT, CDR2 FQNNGV. As DNA, the CDR3 is TGTGCCAGCAGCTTAGACGGACTAGCGGGACCCACCGGGGAGCTGTTTTTT. Translated: CASSLDGLAGPTGELFF.

The chain has TRBV7-9 and TRBJ2-7; D is ambiguous. This CDR3 spans 13 amino acids. Trimming cost V 1 base and J 6 bases, with 10 bases left between them. In germline, CDR1 is SEHNR, CDR2 FQNEAQ (reference sequence). The CDR3 coding sequence is TGTGCCAGCAGCTTAGGCCACGCTGGCGAGCAGTACTTC. This sequence encodes CASSLGHAGEQYF.

V usage is TRBV2 and J usage is TRBJ2-3; 12 nucleotides align to TRBD2. Germline CDR1 and CDR2: SNHLY and FYNNEI. With V trimmed by 4 bases and J by 4 bases, 0 bases remained unmatched. CDR3 length equals 14 residues. CDR3 DNA sequence: TGTGCCAGCAGTGGACTAGCGGGAGCAGATACGCAGTATTTT. Translation gives CASSGLAGADTQYF.

Worth noting for this clone: Relative to the germline gene, one junction end is altered; a read error may explain this. This rearrangement joins TRBV4-2 to TRBJ2-7, with D perhaps matching TRBD1 (6 bases). This CDR3 is 13 amino acids long. CDR1 LGHNA and CDR2 YNFKEQ come from the germline V gene. The CDR3 bases are TGTGCCAGCAGCCAAGTCTCGGCAGGGGAGATTAAATTT. The encoded protein is CASSQVSAGEIKF.

The V call is TRBV27, the J call TRBJ2-4; 7 nucleotides agree with TRBD1. V shed 4 bases and J 5 bases; nucleotides not matched to a gene: 2. CDR3 length equals 13 residues. CDR1 and CDR2 from the germline V gene are MNHEY and SMNVEV (reference sequence). CDR3 in DNA: TGTGCCAGCAGTTGGGACAGCCAAAACATTCAGTACTTC. This encodes CASSWDSQNIQYF.

V is TRBV7-2 and J is TRBJ2-5; D tentatively fits TRBD1 or TRBD2 (5 bases each). The germline V and J ends were trimmed by 0 bases and 4 bases, with 18 bases remaining between them. Germline V lookup: CDR1 SGHTA, CDR2 FQGNSA. CDR3 size: 17 residues. CDR3 loop: CASSLAVRDPNAETQYF. The CDR3 DNA follows: TGTGCCAGCAGCTTAGCGGTTCGGGACCCAAATGCAGAGACCCAGTACTTC.

The chain couples TRBV10-3 to TRBJ1-2, with TRBD1 identical over 9 bases. This CDR3 is built from 15 residues. V shed 3 bases, J shed 6 bases, and the junction held 8 bases outside the gene matches. Germline CDR1 and CDR2: ENHRY and SYGVKD. CDR3 nucleotides: TGTGCCATCAGTGATGGCGGGACAGGGTCAGATGGCTACACCTTC. This sequence encodes CAISDGGTGSDGYTF.

This chain joins TRBV13 and TRBJ2-7; D is ambiguous. CDR3 length equals 12 residues. Germline V gene sequence: CDR1 PRHDT, CDR2 FYEKMQ (reference sequence). Trimming stripped 2 bases from V and 2 bases from J, with 4 bases between. The CDR3 here is CASSLITYEQYF. CDR3 DNA sequence: TGTGCCAGCAGCTTAATTACCTACGAGCAGTACTTC.

This clone occurred once. The chain employs TRBV5-1 and TRBJ2-1; 12 bases are a match to TRBD2. This CDR3 region has 15 residues. With V trimmed by 7 bases and J by 3 bases, 5 bases remained unmatched. CDR1 is SGHRS, CDR2 YFSETQ, per germline. CDR3 region: CASFATSGSYNEQFF. The CDR3 DNA reads as TGCGCCAGCTTTGCGACTAGCGGGAGCTACAATGAGCAGTTCTTC.

V usage is TRBV9 and J usage is TRBJ1-1, with D perhaps TRBD1 (6 bases). Between the trimmed V and J ends, which lost 3 bases and 2 bases, there was a span of 14 bases. In germline, CDR1 is SGDLS, CDR2 YYNGEE. The CDR3 spans 15 residues. In DNA, the CDR3 is TGTGCCAGCAGCGCCCAAGGACAGCCCAACACTGAAGCTTTCTTT. Translating gives CASSAQGQPNTEAFF.

The rearrangement joins TRBV29-1 to TRBJ1-2; maybe TRBD1 (6 bases). V was shortened by 7 bases and J by 0 bases, with 9 bases between the two germline ends. CDR1 SQVTM and CDR2 ANQGSEA come from the germline V gene. This CDR3 has 12 residues. In DNA, the CDR3 is TGCAGCGACCGACAGGCTAACTATGGCTACACCTTC. This encodes CSDRQANYGYTF.

In this sample, this clone turned up once. V usage is TRBV3-1 (or the pseudogene TRBV3-2) and J usage is TRBJ2-2, with 14 bases that match TRBD2. Germline values: CDR1 LGHDT, CDR2 YNNKEL (reference sequence). The V gene end was trimmed by 6 bases and the J gene end by 6 bases; junction bases not matched to a gene: 9. The CDR3 length is 17 residues. The CDR3 nucleotides read TGTGCCAGCAGACGACTAGCGGGAGGGCCAATGGCCGGGGAGCTGTTTTTT. Translation: CASRRLAGGPMAGELFF.

This chain uses TRBV9 with TRBJ1-1; tentative D call: TRBD1 (5 bases). Per the germline V gene, CDR1 is SGDLS and CDR2 is YYNGEE. V was shortened by 3 bases and J by 0 bases, with 15 bases between the two germline ends. This CDR3 comprises 16 residues. The CDR3 sequence: CASSEPKTALNTEAFF. Here the CDR3 DNA reads TGTGCCAGCAGCGAGCCCAAGACAGCGCTGAACACTGAAGCTTTCTTT. Supplemented by reference TRBV9 and TRBJ1-1, the full variable domain reads DSGVTQTPKHLITATGQRVTLRCSPRSGDLSVYWYQQSLDQGLQFLIQYYNGEERAKGNILERFSAQQFPDLHSELNLSSLELGDSALYFCASSEPKTALNTEAFFGQGTRLTVV.